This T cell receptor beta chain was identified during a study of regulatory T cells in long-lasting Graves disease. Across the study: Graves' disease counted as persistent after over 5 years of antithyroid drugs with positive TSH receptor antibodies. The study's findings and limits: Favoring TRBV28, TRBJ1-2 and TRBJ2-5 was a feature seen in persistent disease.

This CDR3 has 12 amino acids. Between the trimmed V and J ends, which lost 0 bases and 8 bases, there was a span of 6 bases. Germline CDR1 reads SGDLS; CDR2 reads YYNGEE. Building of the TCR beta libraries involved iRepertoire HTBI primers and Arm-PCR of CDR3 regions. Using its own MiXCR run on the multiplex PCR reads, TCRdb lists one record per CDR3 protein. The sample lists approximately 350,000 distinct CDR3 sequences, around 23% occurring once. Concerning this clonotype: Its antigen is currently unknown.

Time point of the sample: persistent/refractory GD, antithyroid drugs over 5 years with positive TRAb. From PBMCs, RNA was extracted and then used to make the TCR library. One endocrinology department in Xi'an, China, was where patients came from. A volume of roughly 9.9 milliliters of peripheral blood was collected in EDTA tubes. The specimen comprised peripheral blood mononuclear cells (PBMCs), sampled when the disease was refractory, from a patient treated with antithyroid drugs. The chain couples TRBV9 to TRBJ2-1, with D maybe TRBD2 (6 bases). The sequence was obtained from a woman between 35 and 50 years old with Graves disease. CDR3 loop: CASSVAGDEQFF. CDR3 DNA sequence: TGTGCCAGCAGCGTAGCGGGGGATGAGCAGTTCTTC.